Following are 9 T cell receptor beta chains from one sample sequenced in a study of Graves' ophthalmopathy and Graves' hyperthyroidism. The TCR beta CDR3 regions underwent amplification from RNA transcripts. RT-PCR with HTBI primers came first, then second-round multiplex PCR. MiXCR, applied by TCRdb to the multiplex PCR reads, yields one record per CDR3 protein. The data hold about 620,000 distinct CDR3 sequences, with about a fifth observed a single time. The sample taken for sequencing was peripheral blood. The receptors here all came from a woman between 18 and 30 years old with stable Graves' hyperthyroidism. Some clones in this sample may be carry-over from other donors' samples.

This clonotype was detected once. The gene calls are TRBV11-2 and TRBJ2-5, with TRBD2 matching 14 bases. The CDR3 runs 17 residues. Germline assignment: CDR1 SGHAT and CDR2 FQNNGV. V shed 5 bases and J 4 bases; nucleotides not matched to a gene: 9. CDR3 bases: TGTGCCAGCAGCCGGGGACTAGCGGGAGTATTGGGAGAGACCCAGTACTTC. Translation: CASSRGLAGVLGETQYF.

V gene TRBV28 combines with J gene TRBJ1-2, with a tentative D call TRBD1 (5 bases). Germline CDR1 reads MDHEN; CDR2 reads SYDVKM. The length of the CDR3 is 15 residues. V lost 1 base, J lost 2 bases, and 11 bases lay in between. DNA of the CDR3: TGTGCCAGCAGTTTATCGCGAGGGGTGAACTATGGCTACACCTTC. This translates into CASSLSRGVNYGYTF.

There are many counts of this clonotype. The CDR3 DNA follows: TGCAGTGCTAGAGTGCCGAACACTGAAGCTTTCTTT. It translates to CSARVPNTEAFF. The chain employs TRBV20-1 and TRBJ1-1; D unclear. This CDR3 is 12 amino acids long. In germline, CDR1 is DFQATT, CDR2 SNEGSKA (reference sequence). Trimming took 1 base from V and 1 from J, leaving 4 bases between them.

This clonotype was picked up many times. The chain uses TRBV6-1 and TRBJ2-2, with 7 bases identical to TRBD1. V was clipped by 3 bases and J by 4 bases; unmatched bases: 2. Germline-derived CDR1 and CDR2 are MNHNS and SASEGT. The CDR3 extends over 14 amino acids. The CDR3 loop reads CASSDYRGTGELFF. The CDR3 DNA sequence: TGTGCCAGCAGTGACTACAGGGGCACCGGGGAGCTGTTTTTT.

This clonotype was observed many times. The rearrangement uses TRBV30 and TRBJ2-7; 8 bases agree with TRBD2. V shed 2 bases and J 7 bases; nucleotides not matched to a gene: 7. The germline gives CDR1 GTSNPN, CDR2 SVGIG (reference sequence). CDR3 length: 13 residues. CDR3: CAWSRGTRNEQYF. The CDR3 nucleotides are TGTGCCTGGAGTCGGGGGACTAGAAATGAGCAGTACTTC.

This clonotype was counted at least ten times. The chain couples TRBV11-2 to TRBJ2-2; 9 bases align to TRBD2. CDR3 length equals 16 residues. The germline CDR1 and CDR2 sequences are SGHAT and FQNNGV. The V segment lost 1 base and the J segment 4 bases; nucleotides outside the gene matches: 4. DNA for the CDR3: TGTGCCAGCAGCTTAGGTAGCGGGAGTGTCACCGGGGAGCTGTTTTTT. It specifies CASSLGSGSVTGELFF. Full variable domain (missing parts from reference TRBV11-2 and TRBJ2-2): EAGVAQSPRYKIIEKRQSVAFWCNPISGHATLYWYQQILGQGPKLLIQFQNNGVVDDSQLPKDRFSAERLKGVDSTLKIQPAKLEDSAVYLCASSLGSGSVTGELFFGEGSRLTVL.

The genes are TRBV2 and TRBJ1-1; a weak D match, TRBD1 (5 bases). Germline CDR1 and CDR2: SNHLY and FYNNEI. This CDR3 has 14 residues. V was trimmed by 6 bases and J by 4 bases, leaving 15 bases between them. For the CDR3, the DNA is TGTGCCAGCAGGGAGGTAGGGGTTGGCACTGAAGCTTTCTTT. This encodes CASREVGVGTEAFF.

The rearrangement uses TRBV11-2 and TRBJ1-2; 9 positions agree with TRBD1. The CDR3 extends over 15 amino acids. V lost 1 base and J lost 6; bases outside the gene matches: 6. CDR1 SGHAT and CDR2 FQNNGV come from the germline V gene. The CDR3 reads CASSLVRTGVNGYTF. CDR3 sequence (DNA): TGTGCCAGCAGCTTAGTTCGGACAGGGGTAAATGGCTACACCTTC.

The table lists this clonotype with many counts. The chain carries TRBV7-2 and TRBJ2-7; D may correspond to TRBD1 or TRBD2 (5 bases each). This CDR3 contains 15 residues. The germline V gene has CDR1 SGHTA and CDR2 FQGNSA. Trimming removed 6 bases at V and 5 bases at J, with 20 bases between. This CDR3 is CASRASGASNDEQYF. For the CDR3, the DNA is TGTGCCAGCAGAGCCTCCGGGGCCTCAAACGACGAGCAGTACTTC.